A selection of T cell receptor beta chains follows, all from one sample in a study of PD-1 blockade in classical Hodgkin lymphoma. Repertoires were generated with immunoSEQ multiplex PCR, while TCRdb's copy carries only in-frame clones and drops some. The sample records 20,000 to 25,000 clones, less than 95% being singletons. Sequenced: peripheral blood mononuclear cells (PBMCs). Receptor source: a human donor with classical Hodgkin lymphoma. The CDR3 runs from the conserved cysteine through the conserved F or W. The D gene is left open where the match is weak. Clone size is shown for a subset of rows, as once, few, many or a class of expanded clone.

j_call v_call clone_size d_call cdr3_nt cdr3_aa
TRBJ2-7 TRBV6-6 - - TGTGCCAGCAGCCCCGGATCCCCTCTTACCTACGAGCAGTACTTC CASSPGSPLTYEQYF
TRBJ1-2 TRBV28 once - TGTGCCAGCAGTTTACAGGAGAACTATGGCTACACCTTC CASSLQENYGYTF
TRBJ2-5 TRBV7-6 - TRBD2 TGTGCCAGCAGCCCAGAATGGGGGGGAGTGACAGAGACCCAGTACTTC CASSPEWGGVTETQYF
TRBJ1-4 TRBV9 - - TGTGCCAGCGCACGGGGGGGCTGGTCTAATGAAAAACTGTTTTTT CASARGGWSNEKLFF
TRBJ1-5 TRBV27 - - TGTGCCAGCAGTTTCGTCGGTCAGCCCCAGCATTTT CASSFVGQPQHF
TRBJ2-1 TRBV5-1 - - TGCGCCACCAGCAGGGTTGGTTCCAATGAGCAGTTCTTC CATSRVGSNEQFF
TRBJ1-3 TRBV30 - - TGTGCCTGGGACAGAGGGGCAGGAAACACCATATATTTT CAWDRGAGNTIYF
TRBJ2-2 TRBV6-4 - - TGTGCCAGCAGTGACTCCCGGAGACTTAACACCGGGGAGCTGTTTTTT CASSDSRRLNTGELFF
TRBJ1-1 TRBV4-1 - TRBD1 TGCGCCAGCAGCGGAAAGGGGGCGAACACTGAAGCTTTCTTT CASSGKGANTEAFF
TRBJ1-2 TRBV7-9 few - TGTGCCAGCAGCTTCCCAGGGGACGAGGGCGGCTACACCTTC CASSFPGDEGGYTF
TRBJ1-1 TRBV9 - - TGTGCCAGCAGCGTAGTAGATGGGGACTTCACTGAAGCTTTCTTT CASSVVDGDFTEAFF
TRBJ1-3 TRBV19 - - TGTGCCAGTAATGTACAGATGAATTCTGGAAACACCATATATTTT CASNVQMNSGNTIYF
TRBJ2-1 TRBV5-1 - TRBD2 TGCGCCAGCAGCACGGGACTAGCGGGTGAGCAGTTCTTC CASSTGLAGEQFF
TRBJ1-2 TRBV7-2 - TRBD1 TGTGCCAGCAGCTGGCCCGACGACAGGGTGAATGGCTACACCTTC CASSWPDDRVNGYTF
TRBJ1-2 TRBV6-5 - - TGTGCCAGCAGTCACCCCCGAACGTATGGCTACACCTTC CASSHPRTYGYTF
TRBJ2-5 TRBV6-5 - TRBD2 TGTGCCAGCACCGAAACGACTAGCACCCGAGAGACCCAGTACTTC CASTETTSTRETQYF
TRBJ2-1 TRBV5-6 - - TGTGCCAGCAGCTTATCCGGGGACCCCTCCTACAATGAGCAGTTCTTC CASSLSGDPSYNEQFF
TRBJ2-7 TRBV4-2 - TRBD2 TGTGCCAGCAGCCAAGATGGGGAACTAGCGGGGGGGCTGTCCTACGAGCAGTACTTC CASSQDGELAGGLSYEQYF
TRBJ1-1 TRBV4-3 - - TGCGCCAGCAGCCAAGGTGCTCTTGAACGGACTGAAGCTTTCTTT CASSQGALERTEAFF
TRBJ2-1 TRBV19 - TRBD2 TGTGCCAGTAGTATCTCCTCGGGGGGTCAGTTCTTC CASSISSGGQFF
TRBJ1-2 TRBV7-9 - - TGTGCCAGCAGTTACGCGGTTTCTGGCTACACCTTC CASSYAVSGYTF
TRBJ2-4 TRBV5-1 - TRBD1 TGCGCCAGCAGCCTGGACAGGGGAAGGAACATTCAGTACTTC CASSLDRGRNIQYF
TRBJ2-7 TRBV19 - - TGTGCCAGTAGTCTACGGAGGGGATCCGAGCAGTACTTC CASSLRRGSEQYF
TRBJ2-6 TRBV5-6 - TRBD1 TGTGCCAGCAGCCCGGGACCGGGACAGGTTTTTGCTGGGGCCAACGTCCTGACTTTC CASSPGPGQVFAGANVLTF
TRBJ1-2 TRBV5-1 - - TGCGCCAGCAGCTTGGACAAACTTAACTATGGCTACACCTTC CASSLDKLNYGYTF
TRBJ1-4 TRBV6-5 - - TGTGCCAGCAGTCGCGGACAGATCAGGGAAAAACTGTTTTTT CASSRGQIREKLFF
TRBJ2-5 TRBV28 once TRBD1 TGTGCCAGCAGTTCACCCGCCGACCGGGACAGGGGATACCAAGAGACCCAGTACTTC CASSSPADRDRGYQETQYF
TRBJ1-1 TRBV11-2 - - TGTGCCAGCAGCTTAGGTGCAGGAATCATGAACACTGAAGCTTTCTTT CASSLGAGIMNTEAFF
TRBJ2-2 TRBV7-6 - - TGTGCCAGCAGCTTAGTAGGGTCAGCGAACACCGGGGAGCTGTTTTTT CASSLVGSANTGELFF
TRBJ2-5 TRBV6-5 - - TGTGCCAGCGGTCGGGAGACCCAGTACTTC CASGRETQYF
TRBJ2-7 TRBV7-8 - - TGTGCCAGCAGCCCAAGAGGTTTCTACGAGCAGTACTTC CASSPRGFYEQYF
TRBJ1-1 TRBV20-1 - - TGCAGTGCTAGAGTGAGGTGGGAAGCTTTCTTT CSARVRWEAFF
TRBJ2-7 TRBV29-1 - - TGCAGCGTTTCCCGCGGGTCCTACGAGCAGTACTTC CSVSRGSYEQYF
TRBJ2-3 TRBV5-4 - TRBD2 TGTGCCAGCAGCTCGGGACTAGCGGGGGGCACAGATACGCAGTATTTT CASSSGLAGGTDTQYF
TRBJ2-1 TRBV5-4 - TRBD1 TGTGCCAGCAGTCAACACAGGGGGCTCGGACCAAATGAGCAGTTCTTC CASSQHRGLGPNEQFF
TRBJ1-5 TRBV13 - - TGTGCCAGCAGCAGGGGACCTCCGGACAATCAGCCCCAGCATTTT CASSRGPPDNQPQHF
TRBJ1-3 TRBV25-1 - - TGTGCCAGCAGAGGCAGGGAGAATCTCTCTGGAAACACCATATATTTT CASRGRENLSGNTIYF
TRBJ1-2 TRBV7-2 - TRBD1 TGTGCCAGCAGCTATATCCGCCCAGGGGGACCCTATGGCTACACCTTC CASSYIRPGGPYGYTF
TRBJ2-7 TRBV28 - - TGTGCCAGCTGCTTTGGTGGGGGGTACTCCTACGAGCAGTACTTC CASCFGGGYSYEQYF
TRBJ2-1 TRBV10-2 - TRBD2 TGCGCCAGCAGTGCCGGACTAGCGGGGAAAGATGAGCAGTTCTTC CASSAGLAGKDEQFF
TRBJ1-1 TRBV2 - TRBD1 TGTGCCAGCCAACGCGAGACAGGGAGCACTGAAGCTTTCTTT CASQRETGSTEAFF
TRBJ1-2 TRBV6-5 - TRBD1 TGTGCCAGCAGGGATGACAGGGTCTATGGCTACACCTTC CASRDDRVYGYTF
TRBJ2-5 TRBV5-6 - - TGTGCCAGCAGCTTGGCAATGATAGTCGGAGAGACCCAGTACTTC CASSLAMIVGETQYF